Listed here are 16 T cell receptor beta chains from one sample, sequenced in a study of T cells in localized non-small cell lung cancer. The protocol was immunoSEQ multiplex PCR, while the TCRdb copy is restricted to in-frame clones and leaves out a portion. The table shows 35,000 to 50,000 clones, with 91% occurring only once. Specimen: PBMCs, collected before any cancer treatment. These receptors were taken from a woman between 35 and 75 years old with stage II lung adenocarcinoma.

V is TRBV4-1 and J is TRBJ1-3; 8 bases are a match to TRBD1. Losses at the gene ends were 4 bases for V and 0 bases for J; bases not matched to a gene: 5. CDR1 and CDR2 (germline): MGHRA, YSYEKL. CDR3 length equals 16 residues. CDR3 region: CASSLRQGSSGNTIYF. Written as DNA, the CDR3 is TGCGCCAGCAGCCTCCGACAGGGGTCCTCTGGAAACACCATATATTTT.

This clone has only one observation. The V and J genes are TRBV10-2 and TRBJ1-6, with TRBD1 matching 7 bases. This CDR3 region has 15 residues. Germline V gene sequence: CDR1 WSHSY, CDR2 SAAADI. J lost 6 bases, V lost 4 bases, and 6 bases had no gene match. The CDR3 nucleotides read TGCGCCAGCAGTGTACACCGGGACAGTAATTCACCCCTCCACTTT. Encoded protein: CASSVHRDSNSPLHF.

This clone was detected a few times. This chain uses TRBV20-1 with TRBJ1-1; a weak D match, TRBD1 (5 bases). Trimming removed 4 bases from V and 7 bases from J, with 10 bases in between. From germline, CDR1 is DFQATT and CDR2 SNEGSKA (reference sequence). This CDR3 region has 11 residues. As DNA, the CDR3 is TGCAGTGCTACGTCGGGGGTTGAAGCTTTCTTT. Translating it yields CSATSGVEAFF.

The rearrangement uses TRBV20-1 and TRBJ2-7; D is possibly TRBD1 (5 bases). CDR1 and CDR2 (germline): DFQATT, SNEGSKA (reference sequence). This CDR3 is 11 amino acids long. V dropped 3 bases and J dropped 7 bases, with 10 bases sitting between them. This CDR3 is CSASHRQEQYF. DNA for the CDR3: TGCAGTGCTAGCCACAGACAGGAGCAGTACTTC.

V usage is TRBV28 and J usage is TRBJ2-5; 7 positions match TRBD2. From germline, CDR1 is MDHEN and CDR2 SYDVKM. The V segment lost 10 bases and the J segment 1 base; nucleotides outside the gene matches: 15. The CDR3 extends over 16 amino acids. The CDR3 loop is CATMPIGRGSQETQYF. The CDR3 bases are TGTGCCACTATGCCGATAGGGCGGGGGAGCCAAGAGACCCAGTACTTC.

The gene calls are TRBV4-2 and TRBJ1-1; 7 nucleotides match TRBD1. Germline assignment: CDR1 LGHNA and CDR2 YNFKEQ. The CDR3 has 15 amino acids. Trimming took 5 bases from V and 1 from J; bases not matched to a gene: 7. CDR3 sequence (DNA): TGTGCCAGCAGCTTACAGGGGTTTGCGAACACTGAAGCTTTCTTT. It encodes CASSLQGFANTEAFF.

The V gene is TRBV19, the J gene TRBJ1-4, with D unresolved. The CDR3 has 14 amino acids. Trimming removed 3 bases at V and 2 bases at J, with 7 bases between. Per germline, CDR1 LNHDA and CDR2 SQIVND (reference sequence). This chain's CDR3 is CASSISATNEKLFF. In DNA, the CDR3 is TGTGCCAGTAGTATTAGTGCGACTAATGAAAAACTGTTTTTT.

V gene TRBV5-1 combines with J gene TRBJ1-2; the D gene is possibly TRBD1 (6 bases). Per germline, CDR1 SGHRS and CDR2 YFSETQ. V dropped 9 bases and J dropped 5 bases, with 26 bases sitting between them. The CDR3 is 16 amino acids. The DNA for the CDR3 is TGCGCCACCAAAAAAGGTCCGGACAGCCCTTGGTATGGCTACACCTTC. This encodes CATKKGPDSPWYGYTF.

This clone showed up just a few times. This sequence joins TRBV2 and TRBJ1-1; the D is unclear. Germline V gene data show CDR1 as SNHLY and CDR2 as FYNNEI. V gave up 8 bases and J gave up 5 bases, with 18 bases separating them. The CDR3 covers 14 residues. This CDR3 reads CASDELRGGTEAFF. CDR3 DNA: TGTGCCAGCGACGAACTACGTGGCGGGACTGAAGCTTTCTTT.

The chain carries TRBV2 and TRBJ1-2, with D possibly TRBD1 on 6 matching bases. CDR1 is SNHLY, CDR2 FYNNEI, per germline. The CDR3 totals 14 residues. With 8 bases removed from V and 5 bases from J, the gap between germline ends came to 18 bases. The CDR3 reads CASSLGGGWYGYTF. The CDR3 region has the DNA TGTGCCAGCTCCCTGGGGGGCGGGTGGTATGGCTACACCTTC. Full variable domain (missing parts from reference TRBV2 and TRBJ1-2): EPEVTQTPSHQVTQMGQEVILRCVPISNHLYFYWYRQILGQKVEFLVSFYNNEISEKSEIFDDQFSVERPDGSNFTLKIRSTKLEDSAMYFCASSLGGGWYGYTFGSGTRLTVV.

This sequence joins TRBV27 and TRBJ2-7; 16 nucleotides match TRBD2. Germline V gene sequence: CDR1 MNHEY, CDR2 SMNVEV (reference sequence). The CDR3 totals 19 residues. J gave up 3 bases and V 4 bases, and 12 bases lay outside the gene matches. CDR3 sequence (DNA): TGTGCCAGCAGTTCAACAAGGGGACTAGCGGGAGGGAAGAGCTACGAGCAGTACTTC. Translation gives CASSSTRGLAGGKSYEQYF.

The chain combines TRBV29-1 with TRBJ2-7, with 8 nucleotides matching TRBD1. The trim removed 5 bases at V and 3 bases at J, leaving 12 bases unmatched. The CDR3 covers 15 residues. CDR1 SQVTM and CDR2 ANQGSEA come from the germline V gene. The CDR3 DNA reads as TGCAGCGTTTCGACAGGACAGGGATCCTTCTACGAGCAGTACTTC. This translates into CSVSTGQGSFYEQYF.

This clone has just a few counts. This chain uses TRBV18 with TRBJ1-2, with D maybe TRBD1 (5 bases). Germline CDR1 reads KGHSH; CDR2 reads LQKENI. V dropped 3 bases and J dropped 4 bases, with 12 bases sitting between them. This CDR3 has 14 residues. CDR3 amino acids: CASSPMDTSYGYTF. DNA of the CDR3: TGTGCCAGCTCACCGATGGACACCAGCTATGGCTACACCTTC.

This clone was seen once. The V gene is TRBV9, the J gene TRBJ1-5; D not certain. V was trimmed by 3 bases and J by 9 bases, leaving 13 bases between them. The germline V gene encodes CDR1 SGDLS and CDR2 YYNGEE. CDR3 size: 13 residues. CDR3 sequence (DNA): TGTGCCAGCAGCGCTAAAGGTCGACGGCCCCAGCATTTT. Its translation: CASSAKGRRPQHF.

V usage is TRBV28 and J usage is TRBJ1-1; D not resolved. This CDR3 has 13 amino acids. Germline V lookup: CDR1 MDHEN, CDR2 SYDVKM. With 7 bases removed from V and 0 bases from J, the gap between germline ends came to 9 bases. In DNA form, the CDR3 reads TGTGCCAGCACCTCCCCCATGAACACTGAAGCTTTCTTT. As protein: CASTSPMNTEAFF.

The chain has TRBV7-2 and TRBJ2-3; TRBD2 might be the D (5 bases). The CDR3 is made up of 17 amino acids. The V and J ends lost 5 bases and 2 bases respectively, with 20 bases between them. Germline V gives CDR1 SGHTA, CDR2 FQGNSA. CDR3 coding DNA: TGTGCCAGCAGCCGGCGGGTGACGATGACCCCCACAGATACGCAGTATTTT. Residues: CASSRRVTMTPTDTQYF.